A selection of T cell receptor beta chains follows, all from one sample in a study of vaccination effects on CD4 cells after COVID-19. Using immunoSEQ multiplex PCR, the repertoire was profiled, and TCRdb retains in-frame clones only, with some absent. The sample contains around 24,000 clones, about 72% of which appear only once. These receptors lack a known antigen. Material: CD4+ T cells from PBMCs cultured with SARS-CoV-2 spike peptides, obtained before COVID-19 vaccination. The receptors derive from a human donor who had a prior SARS-CoV-2 infection. The CDR3 runs from the conserved cysteine through the conserved F or W. Each record gives: D gene, V gene, clone size, J gene, CDR3 protein, CDR3 DNA. D genes are given only for firm matches. Some rows mark clone size as missing; the rest say once, few, many or name a class of expanded clone.

d_call: TRBD1; v_call: TRBV24-1; clone_size: -; j_call: TRBJ2-5; cdr3_aa: CATSDLWGQGYQETQYF; cdr3_nt: TGTGCCACCAGTGATTTGTGGGGACAGGGGTACCAAGAGACCCAGTACTTC
d_call: TRBD1; v_call: TRBV6-5; clone_size: few; j_call: TRBJ1-2; cdr3_aa: CASSYSPGQTYGYTF; cdr3_nt: TGTGCCAGCAGTTACTCGCCGGGACAGACTTATGGCTACACCTTC
d_call: TRBD2; v_call: TRBV27; clone_size: -; j_call: TRBJ2-3; cdr3_aa: CASSLASGGSYPSTDTQYF; cdr3_nt: TGTGCCAGCAGTTTAGCTAGCGGGGGGTCTTACCCTAGCACAGATACGCAGTATTTT
d_call: -; v_call: TRBV18; clone_size: few; j_call: TRBJ1-5; cdr3_aa: CASSPPSSNQPQHF; cdr3_nt: TGTGCCAGCTCACCGCCCAGTAGCAATCAGCCCCAGCATTTT
d_call: TRBD2; v_call: TRBV7-2; clone_size: few; j_call: TRBJ2-7; cdr3_aa: CASGRSGGSSYEQYF; cdr3_nt: TGTGCCAGCGGGAGGAGCGGGGGCTCCTCCTACGAGCAGTACTTC
d_call: -; v_call: TRBV4-2; clone_size: -; j_call: TRBJ1-2; cdr3_aa: CASSPGGTYGYTF; cdr3_nt: TGTGCCAGCAGCCCGGGGGGAACCTATGGCTACACCTTC
d_call: -; v_call: TRBV15; clone_size: -; j_call: TRBJ1-2; cdr3_aa: CATSRDARHDYGYTF; cdr3_nt: TGTGCCACCAGCAGAGATGCTCGACATGACTATGGCTACACCTTC
d_call: -; v_call: TRBV4-1; clone_size: medium-sized; j_call: TRBJ2-2; cdr3_aa: CASSLDRANTGELFF; cdr3_nt: TGCGCCAGCAGCCTGGACAGAGCGAACACCGGGGAGCTGTTTTTT
d_call: TRBD1; v_call: TRBV7-9; clone_size: -; j_call: TRBJ1-1; cdr3_aa: CASSPLDRDEAFF; cdr3_nt: TGTGCCAGCAGCCCACTCGACAGGGATGAAGCTTTCTTT
d_call: TRBD2; v_call: TRBV27; clone_size: once; j_call: TRBJ2-1; cdr3_aa: CASRRTSGFYEQFF; cdr3_nt: TGTGCCAGCAGGCGGACTAGCGGGTTTTATGAGCAGTTCTTC
d_call: TRBD1; v_call: TRBV5-6; clone_size: once; j_call: TRBJ2-1; cdr3_aa: CASSSSGQVYNEQFF; cdr3_nt: TGTGCCAGCAGCTCGAGTGGACAGGTTTACAATGAGCAGTTCTTC
d_call: TRBD1; v_call: TRBV9; clone_size: -; j_call: TRBJ1-5; cdr3_aa: CASSKTGVNQPQHF; cdr3_nt: TGTGCCAGCAGTAAAACAGGGGTGAATCAGCCCCAGCATTTT
d_call: -; v_call: TRBV5-6; clone_size: -; j_call: TRBJ2-7; cdr3_aa: CASSLMPQSYEQYF; cdr3_nt: TGTGCCAGCAGCTTGATGCCCCAGTCCTACGAGCAGTACTTC
d_call: -; v_call: TRBV4-3; clone_size: -; j_call: TRBJ1-4; cdr3_aa: CASSHRFSGTNEKLFF; cdr3_nt: TGCGCCAGCAGCCACCGGTTTAGCGGGACTAATGAAAAACTGTTTTTT
d_call: -; v_call: TRBV7-2; clone_size: -; j_call: TRBJ1-1; cdr3_aa: CASSPGTANTEAFF; cdr3_nt: TGTGCCAGCAGCCCCGGGACGGCGAACACTGAAGCTTTCTTT
d_call: -; v_call: TRBV2; clone_size: -; j_call: TRBJ1-6; cdr3_aa: CASGPGEDSPLHF; cdr3_nt: TGTGCCAGCGGGCCAGGGGAGGATTCACCCCTCCACTTT
d_call: -; v_call: TRBV7-2; clone_size: -; j_call: TRBJ2-1; cdr3_aa: CASSPRLVRGGGEQFF; cdr3_nt: TGTGCCAGCAGCCCGCGACTAGTTCGGGGTGGGGGTGAGCAGTTCTTC
d_call: -; v_call: TRBV7-2; clone_size: few; j_call: TRBJ2-7; cdr3_aa: CASSFGWEGVYEQYF; cdr3_nt: TGTGCCAGCAGCTTTGGCTGGGAAGGGGTTTACGAGCAGTACTTC
d_call: -; v_call: TRBV25-1; clone_size: few; j_call: TRBJ1-1; cdr3_aa: CASSFPGKNTEAFF; cdr3_nt: TGTGCCAGCAGTTTTCCAGGGAAGAACACTGAAGCTTTCTTT
d_call: -; v_call: TRBV6-5; clone_size: -; j_call: TRBJ2-7; cdr3_aa: CASSYIGQALYEQYF; cdr3_nt: TGTGCCAGCAGTTACATCGGGCAGGCCCTCTACGAGCAGTACTTC
d_call: -; v_call: TRBV2; clone_size: -; j_call: TRBJ1-2; cdr3_aa: CASTLDRPYGYTF; cdr3_nt: TGTGCCAGCACCCTGGACAGACCTTATGGCTACACCTTC
d_call: -; v_call: TRBV19; clone_size: -; j_call: TRBJ1-6; cdr3_aa: CASTRGDGGESPLHF; cdr3_nt: TGTGCCAGTACCCGCGGGGACGGGGGAGAATCACCCCTCCACTTT
d_call: -; v_call: TRBV19; clone_size: -; j_call: TRBJ1-1; cdr3_aa: CASSVRGNTEAFF; cdr3_nt: TGTGCCAGTAGTGTGCGAGGGAACACTGAAGCTTTCTTT
d_call: TRBD2; v_call: TRBV5-1; clone_size: -; j_call: TRBJ2-7; cdr3_aa: CASSLVAGGPHEQYF; cdr3_nt: TGCGCCAGCAGCTTGGTTGCGGGGGGGCCTCACGAGCAGTACTTC
d_call: TRBD2; v_call: TRBV11-1; clone_size: -; j_call: TRBJ2-1; cdr3_aa: CASSLGLAFPYNEQFF; cdr3_nt: TGTGCCAGCAGCTTAGGACTAGCGTTCCCCTACAATGAGCAGTTCTTC
d_call: TRBD2; v_call: TRBV10-3; clone_size: -; j_call: TRBJ2-7; cdr3_aa: CAISARREGYEQYF; cdr3_nt: TGTGCCATCAGTGCGCGGCGGGAGGGCTACGAGCAGTACTTC
d_call: -; v_call: TRBV5-4; clone_size: -; j_call: TRBJ2-3; cdr3_aa: CASSFPADTDTQYF; cdr3_nt: TGTGCCAGCAGCTTTCCAGCGGACACAGATACGCAGTATTTT
d_call: -; v_call: TRBV15; clone_size: -; j_call: TRBJ2-1; cdr3_aa: CATSRAADRQFF; cdr3_nt: TGTGCCACCAGCAGAGCCGCCGATCGGCAGTTCTTC
d_call: -; v_call: TRBV7-3; clone_size: -; j_call: TRBJ2-7; cdr3_aa: CASSLFARGTYEQYF; cdr3_nt: TGTGCCAGCAGCTTATTCGCGAGGGGGACCTACGAGCAGTACTTC
d_call: -; v_call: TRBV19; clone_size: -; j_call: TRBJ1-1; cdr3_aa: CASRILPGPSAF; cdr3_nt: TGTGCCAGTAGGATATTACCGGGACCGTCGGCCTTT
d_call: TRBD1; v_call: TRBV23-1; clone_size: -; j_call: TRBJ2-3; cdr3_aa: CASSQSDRGTDTQYF; cdr3_nt: TGCGCCAGCAGTCAATCGGACAGGGGGACAGATACGCAGTATTTT
d_call: TRBD1; v_call: TRBV5-1; clone_size: -; j_call: TRBJ1-1; cdr3_aa: CASRRGQGSLNTEAFF; cdr3_nt: TGCGCCAGCAGACGGGGACAGGGAAGCTTGAACACTGAAGCTTTCTTT
d_call: TRBD2; v_call: TRBV5-4; clone_size: once; j_call: TRBJ2-5; cdr3_aa: CASTLWGGQETQYF; cdr3_nt: TGTGCCAGCACCCTGTGGGGGGGACAAGAGACCCAGTACTTC
d_call: TRBD2; v_call: TRBV20-1; clone_size: -; j_call: TRBJ2-1; cdr3_aa: CSASRGAGGMTTSEQFF; cdr3_nt: TGCAGTGCTAGTCGGGGAGCGGGGGGGATGACTACAAGTGAGCAGTTCTTC